These 29 T cell receptor beta chains share one sample of origin, sequenced in a study of OX40 agonist ivuxolimab in advanced cancers. Clones were read by immunoSEQ multiplex PCR, and TCRdb kept only the in-frame ones, dropping some. Here the sample spans 71,000 or so clones, approximately 80% being singletons. Sequencing used CD4+ or CD8+ T cells sorted from blood, obtained in a trial of the OX40 agonist ivuxolimab. The receptors shown here come from an adult with an advanced solid tumor such as melanoma, head and neck, liver or kidney cancer.

J is TRBJ1-2 and V is TRBV18; D remains ambiguous. Trimming pared 3 bases from V and 2 bases from J, leaving 16 bases between. The length of the CDR3 is 16 residues. CDR1 and CDR2 from the germline V gene are KGHSH and LQKENI. Here the CDR3 reads CASSPSRSSTNYGYTF. In DNA form, the CDR3 reads TGTGCCAGCTCACCTTCCAGGTCCTCTACCAACTATGGCTACACCTTC.

This clone was seen more than once but under ten times. The chain links TRBV19 to TRBJ1-2; 8 positions agree with TRBD1. V trimming: 6 bases; J trimming: 4 bases; junction bases outside the gene matches: 4. The CDR3 extends over 13 amino acids. CDR1 and CDR2 (germline): LNHDA, SQIVND (reference sequence). As DNA, the CDR3 is TGTGCCAGTAGCCCGGACAGGGTCTATGGCTACACCTTC. Translation gives CASSPDRVYGYTF.

The chain links TRBV6-5 to TRBJ1-2; a possible D gene is TRBD1 (6 bases). Germline V gene sequence: CDR1 MNHEY, CDR2 SVGAGI. The length of the CDR3 is 13 residues. V shed 4 bases and J shed 6 bases, with 12 bases lying between them. CDR3 sequence reads: CASSLLQGNGYTF. CDR3 nucleotides: TGTGCCAGCAGTTTATTACAGGGCAATGGCTACACCTTC.

CDR3 nucleotides: TGTGCCAGCAGCTCCAAGGACAGGGGGCAAGGCTACACCTTC. It yields the protein CASSSKDRGQGYTF. This chain connects TRBV6-6 to TRBJ1-2, with 11 positions matching TRBD1. Looked up from germline, CDR1 is MNHNY and CDR2 is SVGAGI (reference sequence). J gave up 8 bases and V 6 bases, and 8 bases lay outside the gene matches. The CDR3 spans 14 residues.

This clone was seen only once. The rearrangement joins TRBV10-3 to TRBJ1-2; D ambiguous. Deletions cut 0 bases from V and 3 bases from J, with 8 bases between. The CDR3 has 14 residues. Per the germline V gene, CDR1 is ENHRY and CDR2 is SYGVKD. CDR3 coding DNA: TGTGCCATCAGTGAGTCAAAGGAGTACTATGGCTACACCTTC. This gives the protein CAISESKEYYGYTF.

As regards this clone: A much larger clone differs from this one at a single base, so this may be a read error. Distinct nucleotide sequences in the sample also encode this CDR3. Here the CDR3 DNA reads TGTGCCAGCAGCGAAGCATCGCGGGGGGGCTACACCTTC. Translated, it gives CASSEASRGGYTF. V gene TRBV2 combines with J gene TRBJ1-2, with a tentative D call TRBD1 (5 bases). This CDR3 spans 13 amino acids. Per the germline V gene, CDR1 is SNHLY and CDR2 is FYNNEI.

The CDR3 nucleotides are TGTGCCTTATCACGGGACGGTCAAATTCCGGCTTTCTTT. Its translation: CALSRDGQIPAFF. The chain employs TRBV2 and TRBJ1-1, with D possibly TRBD1 on 5 matching bases. The CDR3 contains 13 residues. Germline loops: CDR1 SNHLY, CDR2 FYNNEI. V gave up 11 bases and J gave up 11 bases, with 24 bases separating them.

J is TRBJ1-4 and V is TRBV19, with a weak D call TRBD1 (5 bases). This CDR3 is built from 15 residues. V gave up 3 bases and J gave up 0 bases, with 8 bases separating them. The V gene's germline CDR1 is LNHDA and CDR2 SQIVND (reference sequence). The CDR3 nucleotides are TGTGCCAGTAGTATGAGCAGGGCAACTAATGAAAAACTGTTTTTT. This gives the protein CASSMSRATNEKLFF.

There are a few counts of this clone. The chain couples TRBV7-2 to TRBJ1-5; 7 bases map to TRBD1. Germline-derived CDR1 and CDR2 are SGHTA and FQGNSA. This CDR3 spans 14 amino acids. With V trimmed by 3 bases and J by 5 bases, 4 bases remained unmatched. DNA for the CDR3: TGTGCCAGCAGCTTTCTTGGACAGGATCAGCCCCAGCATTTT. It translates to CASSFLGQDQPQHF.

The V gene is TRBV29-1, the J gene TRBJ2-6; D perhaps matches TRBD2 (6 bases). This CDR3 is 14 amino acids long. V lost 6 bases and J lost 4, with 13 bases in between. The germline V gene has CDR1 SQVTM and CDR2 ANQGSEA. The CDR3 coding sequence is TGCAGCGTGCACGCGGGACTCGGGGCCAACGTCCTGACTTTC. This codes for CSVHAGLGANVLTF.

This sequence joins TRBV5-4 and TRBJ2-2; D remains ambiguous. With 6 bases removed from V and 4 bases from J, the gap between germline ends came to 7 bases. Germline V gene lookup returns CDR1 SGHNT and CDR2 YYREEE (reference sequence). The CDR3 contains 12 residues. This CDR3 reads CASTHPTGELFF. The DNA for the CDR3 is TGTGCCAGCACCCATCCCACCGGGGAGCTGTTTTTT.

This clone was seen just once. This sequence joins TRBV6-1 and TRBJ2-4, with 9 bases lining up with TRBD2. The trim removed 3 bases at V and 2 bases at J, leaving 11 bases unmatched. Germline lookup yields CDR1 MNHNS and CDR2 SASEGT. This CDR3 spans 18 amino acids. CDR3 loop: CASSDLPGAGGPKNIQYF. The CDR3 coding sequence is TGTGCCAGCAGTGATCTTCCCGGGGCGGGAGGGCCCAAAAACATTCAGTACTTC.

The chain carries TRBV7-2 and TRBJ2-7; maybe TRBD2 (6 bases). CDR1 and CDR2 from the germline V gene are SGHTA and FQGNSA. Deletions cut 5 bases from V and 4 bases from J, with 12 bases between. This CDR3 spans 13 amino acids. In nucleotides, the CDR3 is TGTGCCAGCAGCCCGGGCGGGAAATACGAGCAGTACTTC. Its translation: CASSPGGKYEQYF. Full variable domain (missing parts from reference TRBV7-2 and TRBJ2-7): GAGVSQSPSNKVTEKGKDVELRCDPISGHTALYWYRQSLGQGLEFLIYFQGNSAPDKSGLPSDRFSAERTGGSVSTLTIQRTQQEDSAVYLCASSPGGKYEQYFGPGTRLTVT.

The chain combines TRBV11-1 with TRBJ1-1; weak D call: TRBD1 (5 bases). The CDR3 contains 15 residues. CDR1 is SGHAT and CDR2 is FQDESV in the germline V gene (reference sequence). The germline V and J ends were trimmed by 5 bases and 7 bases, with 20 bases remaining between them. The CDR3 reads CASSDKGTVVGEAFF. The CDR3 DNA is TGTGCCAGCAGCGATAAAGGGACGGTTGTCGGTGAAGCTTTCTTT. The variable domain in full, with the rest retrieved from reference TRBV11-1 and TRBJ1-1, is EAEVAQSPRYKITEKSQAVAFWCDPISGHATLYWYRQILGQGPELLVQFQDESVVDDSQLPKDRFSAERLKGVDSTLKIQPAELGDSAMYLCASSDKGTVVGEAFFGQGTRLTVV.

A few counts support this clone. The chain is built from TRBV2 and TRBJ1-4; 7 bases match TRBD1. Germline values: CDR1 SNHLY, CDR2 FYNNEI. CDR3 length: 12 residues. The V segment lost 4 bases and the J segment 10 bases; nucleotides outside the gene matches: 3. CDR3 sequence: CASSGTGRKLFF. The CDR3 DNA is TGTGCCAGCAGTGGGACAGGCCGAAAACTGTTTTTT.

This clone was detected only once. The V call is TRBV7-3, the J call TRBJ2-1; no clear D. V shed 1 base and J shed 6 bases, with 7 bases lying between them. The germline gives CDR1 SGHTA, CDR2 FQGTGA. This CDR3 spans 13 amino acids. The CDR3 spells CASSLSQANEQFF. CDR3 in DNA: TGTGCCAGCAGCTTAAGCCAGGCCAATGAGCAGTTCTTC.

CDR3 sequence: CAWGQGDTQYF. The CDR3 DNA is TGTGCCTGGGGTCAGGGAGATACGCAGTATTTT. V usage is TRBV30 and J usage is TRBJ2-3, with D perhaps TRBD1 (5 bases). The germline V gene encodes CDR1 GTSNPN and CDR2 SVGIG (reference sequence). V lost 5 bases and J 5 bases, leaving 8 bases between the germline ends. The CDR3 has 11 residues. Complete variable domain (other parts from reference TRBV30 and TRBJ2-3): SQTIHQWPATLVQPVGSPLSLECTVEGTSNPNLYWYRQAAGRGLQLLFYSVGIGQISSEVPQNLSASRPQDRQFILSSKKLLLSDSGFYLCAWGQGDTQYFGPGTRLTVL.

The J gene is TRBJ2-7, the V gene TRBV29-1, with a tentative D call TRBD1 (5 bases). The CDR3 extends over 11 amino acids. Germline V lookup: CDR1 SQVTM, CDR2 ANQGSEA. Deletions cut 7 bases from V and 9 bases from J, with 16 bases between. The CDR3, as DNA: TGCAGCGCCGCTGAAGGGGTCAGGCAGTACTTC. Translating it yields CSAAEGVRQYF.

This sequence joins TRBV2 and TRBJ2-5; D could derive from TRBD1 or TRBD2 (6 bases each). V was cut by 6 bases and J by 3 bases, with 17 bases left in between. Germline loops: CDR1 SNHLY, CDR2 FYNNEI. The CDR3 length is 15 residues. The CDR3 region is CASSQEGSGEETQYF. Written as DNA, the CDR3 is TGTGCCAGCAGCCAGGAGGGATCAGGGGAAGAGACCCAGTACTTC.

The rearrangement links TRBV7-2 to TRBJ2-7; 8 bases map to TRBD2. Germline assignment: CDR1 SGHTA and CDR2 FQGNSA. Trimming took 5 bases from V and 2 from J; bases not matched to a gene: 8. There are 15 residues in the CDR3. CDR3 protein: CASSQKREMPYEQYF. The CDR3 DNA reads TGTGCCAGCAGCCAGAAGCGGGAGATGCCCTACGAGCAGTACTTC.

This chain uses TRBV19 with TRBJ1-2, with a possible D match to TRBD1 (6 bases). This CDR3 region has 15 residues. Germline lookup yields CDR1 LNHDA and CDR2 SQIVND (reference sequence). Trimming left V 5 bases short and J 6 bases short, with 19 bases between. CDR3 in DNA: TGTGCCAGTAGTTCCCGGGGGGCAGAGAGCGATGGCTACACCTTC. Translated: CASSSRGAESDGYTF. Using reference TRBV19 and TRBJ1-2 for the parts outside the CDR3, the full variable domain is DGGITQSPKYLFRKEGQNVTLSCEQNLNHDAMYWYRQDPGQGLRLIYYSQIVNDFQKGDIAEGYSVSREKKESFPLTVTSAQKNPTAFYLCASSSRGAESDGYTFGSGTRLTVV.

V usage is TRBV5-6 and J usage is TRBJ2-2; D is unclear. Trimming cost V 4 bases and J 1 base, with 11 bases left between them. The CDR3 is 15 amino acids. In germline, CDR1 is SGHDT, CDR2 YYEEEE. The DNA of the CDR3 is TGTGCCAGCAGCCCCGTCGTCGGGAACACCGGGGAGCTGTTTTTT. This gives the protein CASSPVVGNTGELFF.

The table lists this clone with a few counts. The genes are TRBV6-5 and TRBJ1-5, with D unresolved. The germline V and J ends were trimmed by 5 bases and 3 bases, with 8 bases remaining between them. The length of the CDR3 is 13 residues. From germline, CDR1 is MNHEY and CDR2 SVGAGI. This chain's CDR3 is CASSPAPNQPQHF. CDR3 in DNA: TGTGCCAGCAGTCCGGCCCCCAATCAGCCCCAGCATTTT.

This clone was counted between two and nine times. The chain's CDR3 is CASSQDGVGYTF. The DNA for the CDR3 is TGCGCCAGCAGCCAAGATGGGGTCGGCTACACCTTC. The chain has TRBV4-1 and TRBJ1-2, with D uncertain. The ends were cut back, 0 bases at V and 8 bases at J, with 7 bases in the middle. Germline values: CDR1 MGHRA, CDR2 YSYEKL. CDR3 length: 12 residues.

The chain recombines TRBV7-3 with TRBJ2-4; tentative D call: TRBD2 (8 bases). Germline lookup yields CDR1 SGHTA and CDR2 FQGTGA. V was pared by 5 bases and J by 8 bases, with 19 bases between. The CDR3 totals 15 residues. This CDR3 reads CASSPTGAGGDIQYF. The CDR3 region has the DNA TGTGCCAGCAGCCCCACAGGGGCGGGGGGAGACATTCAGTACTTC.

As for this clone: The sample contains more than one DNA sequence encoding this CDR3. The chain recombines TRBV5-6 with TRBJ1-1, with TRBD1 as a possible D gene (5 bases). The CDR3 is 14 residues long. Trimming took 2 bases from V and 2 from J, leaving 10 bases between them. CDR1 and CDR2 (germline): SGHDT, YYEEEE. CDR3 residues: CASSLGTVNTEAFF. The CDR3 DNA sequence: TGTGCCAGCAGCTTAGGGACGGTAAACACTGAAGCTTTCTTT.

The genes are TRBV7-2 and TRBJ2-6; D unclear. Germline CDR1 SGHTA, CDR2 FQGNSA. The CDR3 is made up of 14 amino acids. V lost 6 bases and J 1 base, leaving 7 bases between the germline ends. CDR3 DNA sequence: TGTGCCAGCAGTCTCGGATCTGGGGCCAACGTCCTGACTTTC. As protein: CASSLGSGANVLTF.

The V gene is TRBV7-2, the J gene TRBJ2-2; 11 bases line up with TRBD2. Germline CDR1 and CDR2: SGHTA and FQGNSA. The V and J ends lost 5 bases and 0 bases, in that order; junction bases with no gene match: 2. CDR3 size: 16 residues. This CDR3 reads CASSPGLAANTGELFF. CDR3 nucleotide sequence: TGTGCCAGCAGCCCGGGACTAGCGGCGAACACCGGGGAGCTGTTTTTT.

The chain couples TRBV6-5 to TRBJ2-5; D is tentatively TRBD1 or TRBD2 (5 bases each). Germline lookup yields CDR1 MNHEY and CDR2 SVGAGI. V was pared by 4 bases and J by 0 bases, with 9 bases between. The CDR3 covers 14 residues. CDR3: CASSLEGYQETQYF. CDR3 DNA sequence: TGTGCCAGCAGTTTAGAGGGGTACCAAGAGACCCAGTACTTC.